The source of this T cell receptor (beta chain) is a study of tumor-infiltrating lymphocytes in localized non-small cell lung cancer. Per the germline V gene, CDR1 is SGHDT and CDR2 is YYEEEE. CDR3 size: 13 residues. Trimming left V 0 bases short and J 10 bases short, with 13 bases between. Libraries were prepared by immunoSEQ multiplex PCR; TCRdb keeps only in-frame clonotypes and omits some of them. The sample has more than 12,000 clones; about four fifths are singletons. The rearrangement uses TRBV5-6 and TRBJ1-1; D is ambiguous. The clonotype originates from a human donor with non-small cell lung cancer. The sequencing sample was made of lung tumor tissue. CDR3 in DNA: TGTGCCAGCAGCTTGGGGCCCTCAGGTTCAGCTTTCTTT. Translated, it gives CASSLGPSGSAFF.